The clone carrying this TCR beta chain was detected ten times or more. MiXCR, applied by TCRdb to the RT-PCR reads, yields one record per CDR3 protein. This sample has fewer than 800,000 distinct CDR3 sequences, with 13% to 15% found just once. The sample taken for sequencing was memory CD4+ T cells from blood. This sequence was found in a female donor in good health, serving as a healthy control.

CDR3 nucleotide sequence: TGTGCCAGCAGTTTTGTCGGGGGGCCCACAGATACGCAGTATTTT. Encoded protein: CASSFVGGPTDTQYF. The chain recombines TRBV7-8 with TRBJ2-3, with D tentatively TRBD2 (7 bases). CDR1 is SGHVS, CDR2 FQNEAQ, per germline. V was trimmed by 6 bases and J by 2 bases, leaving 15 bases between them. CDR3 length: 15 amino acids.